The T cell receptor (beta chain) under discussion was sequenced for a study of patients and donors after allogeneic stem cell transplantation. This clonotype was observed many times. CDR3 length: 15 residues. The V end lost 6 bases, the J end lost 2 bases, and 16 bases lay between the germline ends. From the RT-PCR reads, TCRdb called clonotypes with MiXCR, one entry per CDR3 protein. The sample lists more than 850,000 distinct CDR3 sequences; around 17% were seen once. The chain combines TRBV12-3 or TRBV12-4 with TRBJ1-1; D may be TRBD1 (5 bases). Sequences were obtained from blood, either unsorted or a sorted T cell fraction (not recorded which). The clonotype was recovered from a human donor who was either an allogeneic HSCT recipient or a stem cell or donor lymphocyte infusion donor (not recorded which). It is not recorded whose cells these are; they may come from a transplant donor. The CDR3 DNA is TGTGCCAGCAGACCCAAGACAGCCGGTAACACTGAAGCTTTCTTT. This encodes CASRPKTAGNTEAFF.